The 20 T cell receptor beta chains reported below all come from one sample, sequenced in a study of T cells after yellow fever vaccination (dated by TCRdb to between 2019 and 2020). The sample's treatment or condition label, decoded: live attenuated yellow fever vaccine strain. The method behind the library was 5' RACE. The sequencer listed for this sample is Illumina HiSeq 2500. TCRdb took the public reads, trimmed them with fastp at Q25, ran MiXCR for clone calling and kept in-frame beta chains. When rows share a CDR3 protein, they turn into one entry using the most common DNA and genes. In this sample the table shows more than 75,000 distinct CDR3 sequences, approximately 9% of which occur a single time. The ten largest make up around a sixth of the sample. The material was CD8+ T cells not binding an NS4B(214-222) dextramer, sorted from PBMCs, obtained approximately 16 days after the first yellow fever vaccination. The cell subset or site label, as the study defines it: NS4B epitope dextramer-negative CD8 T cells. The receptors were sampled from a man aged 18-30 years who received the YFV17D yellow fever vaccine.

This sequence joins TRBV25-1 and TRBJ2-1, with D possibly matching TRBD2 (5 bases). This CDR3 is 15 amino acids long. Germline CDR1 reads MGHDK; CDR2 reads SYGVNS. V was cut by 5 bases and J by 4 bases, with 15 bases left in between. The CDR3 is CASSLRGYLYNEQFF. The CDR3 nucleotides read TGTGCCAGCAGTTTACGGGGTTATCTATACAATGAGCAGTTCTTC.

The CDR3 nucleotides are TGTGCCAGCTGTAAAAGAACGGGACAGGGGATCTCCTACAATGAGCAGTTCTTC. Amino acid sequence: CASCKRTGQGISYNEQFF. The chain joins TRBV3-1 to TRBJ2-1; 10 positions agree with TRBD1. From germline, CDR1 is LGHDT and CDR2 YNNKEL (reference sequence). After removal of 8 bases from V and 0 bases from J, the junction contained 13 bases not matched to a gene. The CDR3 runs to 18 residues.

The J gene is TRBJ2-7, the V gene TRBV9, with 8 bases identical to TRBD1. Germline-derived CDR1 and CDR2 are SGDLS and YYNGEE. Germline trimming cut 3 bases from V and 3 bases from J; bases unmatched to any gene: 8. There are 15 residues in the CDR3. The CDR3: CASSAGPGQGYEQYF. CDR3 DNA sequence: TGTGCCAGCAGCGCAGGCCCAGGACAGGGCTACGAGCAGTACTTC.

The rearrangement links TRBV6-2 or TRBV6-3 to TRBJ2-5; D is possibly TRBD1 or TRBD2 (5 bases each). CDR1 and CDR2 from the germline V gene are MNHEY and SVGEGT. This CDR3 is 13 amino acids long. V was pared by 8 bases and J by 5 bases, with 15 bases between. Here the CDR3 DNA reads TGTGCCAGCTGTGTTGGGGGATTGGAGACCCAGTACTTC. Translation gives CASCVGGLETQYF.

This clonotype was counted many times. The chain recombines TRBV29-1 with TRBJ1-1; TRBD1 matches 7 bases. The germline gives CDR1 SQVTM, CDR2 ANQGSEA. CDR3 size: 12 residues. V was pared by 4 bases and J by 7 bases, with 6 bases of the junction left unmatched. The CDR3 nucleotides read TGCAGCGTTGTGGTGGCAGGGGGTGAAGCTTTCTTT. Amino acids: CSVVVAGGEAFF. Drawing the rest from reference TRBV29-1 and TRBJ1-1, the complete variable domain is SAVISQKPSRDICQRGTSLTIQCQVDSQVTMMFWYRQQPGQSLTLIATANQGSEATYESGFVIDKFPISRPNLTFSTLTVSNMSPEDSSIYLCSVVVAGGEAFFGQGTRLTVV.

The chain combines TRBV6-1 with TRBJ1-4, with a possible D match to TRBD1 (6 bases). The CDR3 is 15 amino acids. Trimming stripped 6 bases from V and 10 bases from J, with 21 bases between. Germline loops: CDR1 MNHNS, CDR2 SASEGT. The CDR3, as DNA: TGTGCCAGCAGCCGGGCTCCGGGACAAACGGGAAAACTGTTTTTT. The encoded protein is CASSRAPGQTGKLFF.

V gene TRBV2 combines with J gene TRBJ2-7, with D unresolved. This CDR3 has 13 amino acids. V dropped 8 bases and J dropped 5 bases, with 16 bases sitting between them. CDR1 SNHLY and CDR2 FYNNEI come from the germline V gene. The CDR3 DNA follows: TGTGCCAGCGGGCCTCCGGGTATCCACGAGCAGTACTTC. This translates into CASGPPGIHEQYF.

The CDR3: CASSYGTELFF. The CDR3 nucleotides read TGTGCCAGCAGTTATGGGACGGAACTGTTTTTT. The J gene is TRBJ1-4, the V gene TRBV6-6; possibly TRBD1 for D (5 bases). Germline-derived CDR1 and CDR2 are MNHNY and SVGAGI (reference sequence). Trimming removed 3 bases at V and 12 bases at J, with 8 bases between. The CDR3 loop spans 11 amino acids.

This clonotype was seen more than once but under ten times. This chain joins TRBV9 and TRBJ2-3; 8 nucleotides align to TRBD2. The length of the CDR3 is 14 residues. CDR1 is SGDLS, CDR2 YYNGEE, per germline. With V trimmed by 0 bases and J by 4 bases, 1 base remained unmatched. CDR3 in DNA: TGTGCCAGCAGCGTAGCCGGGGGGGCAGATACGCAGTATTTT. Encoded protein: CASSVAGGADTQYF.

The chain recombines TRBV11-2 with TRBJ2-3; D unresolved. The germline gives CDR1 SGHAT, CDR2 FQNNGV. The CDR3 runs 15 residues. The V end was cut by 0 bases, the J end by 6 bases, with 13 bases between. The CDR3 here is CASSLEGRLGDTQYF. CDR3 DNA: TGTGCCAGCAGCTTAGAGGGCCGATTGGGGGATACGCAGTATTTT.

This clonotype was found many times. V and J are TRBV6-2 or TRBV6-3 and TRBJ2-3; possibly TRBD1 or TRBD2 for D (6 bases each). V dropped 1 base and J dropped 4 bases, with 18 bases sitting between them. Germline CDR1 and CDR2: MNHEY and SVGEGT. The CDR3 is 17 amino acids. CDR3 residues: CASSYYSGAKLSDTQYF. CDR3 nucleotides: TGTGCCAGCAGTTACTACTCGGGGGCGAAGTTGTCAGATACGCAGTATTTT.

This clonotype has only a few counts. V and J are TRBV3-1 and TRBJ1-5, with D perhaps TRBD1 (5 bases). Germline-derived CDR1 and CDR2 are LGHDT and YNNKEL (reference sequence). CDR3 size: 14 residues. V was clipped by 2 bases and J by 4 bases, with 9 bases between them. The CDR3 sequence is CASSQFKGNQPQHF. The DNA for the CDR3 is TGTGCCAGCAGCCAATTTAAGGGGAATCAGCCCCAGCATTTT.

The rearrangement uses TRBV4-1 and TRBJ2-7; 12 bases are a match to TRBD1. This CDR3 comprises 16 residues. CDR1 is MGHRA, CDR2 YSYEKL, per germline. The V gene end was trimmed by 0 bases and the J gene end by 7 bases; junction bases not matched to a gene: 7. DNA for the CDR3: TGCGCCAGCAGCCAAGATCGGGGACAGGGGGCTTGGGAGCAGTACTTC. This codes for CASSQDRGQGAWEQYF.

This clonotype was detected a few times. This rearrangement joins TRBV7-2 to TRBJ2-1; D assignment may be TRBD1 or TRBD2 (7 bases each). CDR3 length equals 15 residues. Germline V gene data show CDR1 as SGHTA and CDR2 as FQGNSA. V was pared by 5 bases and J by 8 bases, with 19 bases between. CDR3 in DNA: TGTGCCAGCAGCCGAAGGGGGCGGGGGACGGATGAGCAGTTCTTC. It specifies CASSRRGRGTDEQFF.

The chain carries TRBV5-1 and TRBJ1-2, with D possibly being TRBD1 (5 bases). V was trimmed by 4 bases and J by 2 bases, leaving 12 bases between them. Germline loops: CDR1 SGHRS, CDR2 YFSETQ. This CDR3 is 14 amino acids long. CDR3 nucleotide sequence: TGCGCCAGCAGCGCGGAGACAGCGAACTATGGCTACACCTTC. Its translation: CASSAETANYGYTF.

This clonotype was picked up a small number of times. This chain uses TRBV4-3 with TRBJ2-3; 8 bases map to TRBD2. The V and J ends lost 1 base and 6 bases, in that order; junction bases with no gene match: 15. In germline, CDR1 is LGHNA, CDR2 YSLEER. There are 18 residues in the CDR3. The CDR3 DNA reads as TGCGCCAGCAGCCAAGCTCTCTTCAGGGCGGGGGGCCCCGATACGCAGTATTTT. Its protein product is CASSQALFRAGGPDTQYF.

A few counts support this clonotype. V gene TRBV6-5 combines with J gene TRBJ2-2; D not resolved. The V gene's germline CDR1 is MNHEY and CDR2 SVGAGI. The ends were cut back, 2 bases at V and 4 bases at J, with 5 bases in the middle. The CDR3 is 13 residues long. CDR3 DNA: TGTGCCAGCAGTTACCAGAGCACCGGGGAGCTGTTTTTT. Encoded protein: CASSYQSTGELFF.

Ten or more counts support this clonotype. The chain recombines TRBV20-1 with TRBJ2-2, with unresolved D. Germline values: CDR1 DFQATT, CDR2 SNEGSKA (reference sequence). Between the trimmed V and J ends, which lost 4 bases and 0 bases, there was a span of 12 bases. CDR3 length: 15 amino acids. CDR3 residues: CSAITTFANTGELFF. CDR3 DNA: TGCAGTGCTATTACTACGTTCGCGAACACCGGGGAGCTGTTTTTT.

In its sample, this clonotype was seen a few times. The J gene is TRBJ2-3, the V gene TRBV7-8; D is uncertain. Per germline, CDR1 SGHVS and CDR2 FQNEAQ. The V gene lost 5 bases and the J gene lost 0 bases, with 15 bases spanning the gap. This CDR3 region has 16 residues. CDR3 sequence (DNA): TGTGCCAGCAGCCAGGTTGTGACTCCCAGCACAGATACGCAGTATTTT. Residues: CASSQVVTPSTDTQYF.

V usage is TRBV27 and J usage is TRBJ2-3; tentatively, D is TRBD2 (7 bases). This CDR3 has 15 amino acids. Deletions cut 6 bases from V and 2 bases from J, with 15 bases between. Germline CDR1 is MNHEY and CDR2 is SMNVEV (reference sequence). The CDR3 sequence: CASRPGGRNTDTQYF. CDR3 DNA: TGTGCCAGCAGACCGGGGGGCAGGAACACAGATACGCAGTATTTT.